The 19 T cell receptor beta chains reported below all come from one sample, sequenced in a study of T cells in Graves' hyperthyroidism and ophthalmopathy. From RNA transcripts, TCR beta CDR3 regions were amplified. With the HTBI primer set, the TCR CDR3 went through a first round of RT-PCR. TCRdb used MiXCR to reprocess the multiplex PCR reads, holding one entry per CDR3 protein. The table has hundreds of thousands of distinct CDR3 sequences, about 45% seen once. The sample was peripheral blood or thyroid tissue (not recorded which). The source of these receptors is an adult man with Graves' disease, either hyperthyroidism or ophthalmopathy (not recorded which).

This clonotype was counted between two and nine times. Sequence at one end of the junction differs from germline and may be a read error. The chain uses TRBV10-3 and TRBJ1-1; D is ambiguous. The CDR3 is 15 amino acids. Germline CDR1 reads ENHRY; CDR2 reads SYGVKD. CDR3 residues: CASSYSLVRNTEAFF. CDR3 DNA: TGTGCCAGCAGTTACTCCCTTGTAAGGAACACTGAAGCTTTCTTT.

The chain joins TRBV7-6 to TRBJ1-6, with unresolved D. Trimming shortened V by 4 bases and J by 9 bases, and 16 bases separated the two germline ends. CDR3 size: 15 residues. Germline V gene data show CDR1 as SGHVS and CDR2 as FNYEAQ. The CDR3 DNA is TGTGCCAGCAGCTCCGCAAAGGGTATGGGTTCACCCCTCCACTTT. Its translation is CASSSAKGMGSPLHF.

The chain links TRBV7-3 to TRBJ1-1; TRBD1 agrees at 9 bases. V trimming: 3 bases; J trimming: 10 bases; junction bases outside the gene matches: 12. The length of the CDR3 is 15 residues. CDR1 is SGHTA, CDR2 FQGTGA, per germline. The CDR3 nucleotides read TGTGCCAGCAGCTTGACTAGCGGGACAGGGTCTGGAGCTTTCTTT. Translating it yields CASSLTSGTGSGAFF.

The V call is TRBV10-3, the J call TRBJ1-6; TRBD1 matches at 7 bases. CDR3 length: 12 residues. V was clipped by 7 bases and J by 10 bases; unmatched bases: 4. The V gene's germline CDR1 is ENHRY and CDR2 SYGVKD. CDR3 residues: CAINDRESPLHF. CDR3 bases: TGTGCCATCAATGACAGGGAATCACCCCTCCACTTT.

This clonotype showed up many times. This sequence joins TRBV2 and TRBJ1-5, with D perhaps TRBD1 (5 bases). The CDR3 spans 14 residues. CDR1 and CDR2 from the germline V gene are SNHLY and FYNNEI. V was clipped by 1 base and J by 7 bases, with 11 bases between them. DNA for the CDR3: TGTGCCAGCAGTGAAGTAGGGGCGCGCCAGCCCCAGCATTTT. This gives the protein CASSEVGARQPQHF.

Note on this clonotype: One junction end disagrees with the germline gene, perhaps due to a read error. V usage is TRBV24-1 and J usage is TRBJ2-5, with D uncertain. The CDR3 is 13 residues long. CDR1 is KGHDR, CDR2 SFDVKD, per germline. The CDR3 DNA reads TGTGCCGCCAGACAACTCCCGTCCGAGACCCAGTACTTC. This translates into CAARQLPSETQYF.

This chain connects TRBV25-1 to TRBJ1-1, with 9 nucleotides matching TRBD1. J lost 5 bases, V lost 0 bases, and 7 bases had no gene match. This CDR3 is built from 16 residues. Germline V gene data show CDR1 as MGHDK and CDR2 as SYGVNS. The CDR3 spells CASSEYTGGWRTEAFF. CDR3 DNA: TGTGCCAGCAGTGAATATACAGGGGGCTGGAGGACTGAAGCTTTCTTT.

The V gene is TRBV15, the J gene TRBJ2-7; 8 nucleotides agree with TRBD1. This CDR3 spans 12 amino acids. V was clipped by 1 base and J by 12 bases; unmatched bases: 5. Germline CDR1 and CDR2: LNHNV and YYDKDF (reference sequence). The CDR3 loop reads CATSRAGTGPYF. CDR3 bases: TGTGCCACCAGCAGAGCCGGGACAGGTCCGTACTTC. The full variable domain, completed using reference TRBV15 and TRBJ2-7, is DAMVIQNPRYQVTQFGKPVTLSCSQTLNHNVMYWYQQKSSQAPKLLFHYYDKDFNNEADTPDNFQSRRPNTSFCFLDIRSPGLGDTAMYLCATSRAGTGPYFGPGTRLTVT.

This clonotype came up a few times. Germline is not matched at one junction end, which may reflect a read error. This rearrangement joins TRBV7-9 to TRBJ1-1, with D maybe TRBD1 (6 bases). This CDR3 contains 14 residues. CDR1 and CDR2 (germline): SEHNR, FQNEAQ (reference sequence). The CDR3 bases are TGCGCCAGCAGTCAAGTGTGGGGGGCCACTGAAGCTTTCTTT. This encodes CASSQVWGATEAFF.

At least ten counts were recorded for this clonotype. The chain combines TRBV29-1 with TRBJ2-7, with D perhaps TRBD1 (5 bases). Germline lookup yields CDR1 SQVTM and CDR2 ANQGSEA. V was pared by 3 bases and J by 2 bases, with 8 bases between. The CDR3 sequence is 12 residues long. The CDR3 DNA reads TGCAGCGTTGAGACAGAGACCTACGAGCAGTACTTC. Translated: CSVETETYEQYF.

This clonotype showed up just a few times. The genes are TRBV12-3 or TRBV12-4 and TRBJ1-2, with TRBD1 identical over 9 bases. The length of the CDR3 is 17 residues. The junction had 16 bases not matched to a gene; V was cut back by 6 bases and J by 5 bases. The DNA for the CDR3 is TGTGCCAGCAGCCTAGACCCAACAGGGGGCCTGACGTATGGCTACACCTTC. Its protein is CASSLDPTGGLTYGYTF.

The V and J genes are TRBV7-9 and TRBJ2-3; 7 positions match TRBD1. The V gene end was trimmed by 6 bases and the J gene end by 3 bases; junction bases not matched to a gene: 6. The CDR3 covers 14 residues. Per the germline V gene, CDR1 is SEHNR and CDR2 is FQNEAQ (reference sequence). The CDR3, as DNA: TGTGCCAGCAGTAGACAGGGATGGACAGATACGCAGTATTTT. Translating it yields CASSRQGWTDTQYF.

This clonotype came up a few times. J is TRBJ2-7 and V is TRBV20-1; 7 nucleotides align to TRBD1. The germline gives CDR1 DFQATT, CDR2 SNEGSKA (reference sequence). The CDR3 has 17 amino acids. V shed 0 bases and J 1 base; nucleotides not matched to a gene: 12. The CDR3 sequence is CSAREVGVTGVSYEQYF. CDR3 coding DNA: TGCAGTGCTAGAGAGGTGGGGGTTACAGGGGTATCCTACGAGCAGTACTTC.

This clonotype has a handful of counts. In DNA form, the CDR3 reads TGTGCCAGCAGTCCCCTAGCGGGAGGGCCGTTGGGCCAAGAGACCCAGTACTTC. Translating gives CASSPLAGGPLGQETQYF. The V and J genes are TRBV7-9 and TRBJ2-5; 12 nucleotides match TRBD2. V dropped 6 bases and J dropped 1; count of bases not matched to a gene: 12. Germline CDR1 SEHNR, CDR2 FQNEAQ (reference sequence). This CDR3 has 18 residues. Combining the CDR3 with reference TRBV7-9 and TRBJ2-5 gives the whole variable domain DTGVSQNPRHKITKRGQNVTFRCDPISEHNRLYWYRQTLGQGPEFLTYFQNEAQLEKSRLLSDRFSAERPKGSFSTLEIQRTEQGDSAMYLCASSPLAGGPLGQETQYFGPGTRLLVL.

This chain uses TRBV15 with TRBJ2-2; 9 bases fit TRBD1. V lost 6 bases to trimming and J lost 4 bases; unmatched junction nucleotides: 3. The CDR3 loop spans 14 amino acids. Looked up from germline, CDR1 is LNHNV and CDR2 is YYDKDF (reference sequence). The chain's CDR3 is CATRRGQGTGELFF. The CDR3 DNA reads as TGTGCCACCAGGAGGGGACAGGGCACCGGGGAGCTGTTTTTT. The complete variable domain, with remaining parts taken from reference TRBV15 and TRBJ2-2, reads DAMVIQNPRYQVTQFGKPVTLSCSQTLNHNVMYWYQQKSSQAPKLLFHYYDKDFNNEADTPDNFQSRRPNTSFCFLDIRSPGLGDTAMYLCATRRGQGTGELFFGEGSRLTVL.

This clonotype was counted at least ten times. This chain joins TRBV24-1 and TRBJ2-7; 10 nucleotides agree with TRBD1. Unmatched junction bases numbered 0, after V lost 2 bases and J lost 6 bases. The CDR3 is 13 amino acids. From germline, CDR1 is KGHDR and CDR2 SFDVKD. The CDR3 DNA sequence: TGTGCCACCAGTGATTGGACAGGGGGCGAGCAGTACTTC. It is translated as CATSDWTGGEQYF.

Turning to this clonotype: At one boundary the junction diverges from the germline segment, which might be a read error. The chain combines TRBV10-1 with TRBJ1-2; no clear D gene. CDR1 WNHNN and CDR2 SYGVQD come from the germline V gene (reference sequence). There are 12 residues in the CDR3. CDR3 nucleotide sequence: TGTGCCTGGACCCTCCCGGGCTATGGCTACACCTTC. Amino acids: CAWTLPGYGYTF.

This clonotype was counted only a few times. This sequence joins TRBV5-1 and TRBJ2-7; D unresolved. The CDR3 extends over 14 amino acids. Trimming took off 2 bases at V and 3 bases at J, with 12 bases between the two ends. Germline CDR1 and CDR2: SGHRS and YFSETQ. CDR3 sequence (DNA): TGCGCCAGCAGCTTAGGCAGTACGAACTACGAGCAGTACTTC. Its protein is CASSLGSTNYEQYF.

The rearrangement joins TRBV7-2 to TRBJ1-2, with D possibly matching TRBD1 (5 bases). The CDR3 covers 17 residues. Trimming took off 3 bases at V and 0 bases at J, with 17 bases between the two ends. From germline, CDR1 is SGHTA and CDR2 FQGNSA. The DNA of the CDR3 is TGTGCCAGCAGCTTGGCTCGGGACGGTCGAACTAACTATGGCTACACCTTC. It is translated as CASSLARDGRTNYGYTF.